What follows are 20 T cell receptor beta chains derived from one specimen sequenced in a study of control samples from healthy donors and cancer patients. Sequencing was performed with immunoSEQ multiplex PCR; in TCRdb, only in-frame clones are kept and a portion is missing. The sample yields tens of thousands of clones, approximately 88% seen once. Sequencing input: blood. The receptors stem from a middle-aged man in good health.

The chain has TRBV5-6 and TRBJ1-6, with 7 bases aligning to TRBD1. Trimming at V came to 2 bases and at J to 8 bases, leaving 10 bases not matched to a gene. Germline V CDR1 and CDR2: SGHDT, YYEEEE. The CDR3 contains 16 residues. The CDR3 sequence is CASSLSAGQLYSPLHF. In nucleotides, the CDR3 is TGTGCCAGCAGCTTAAGTGCGGGACAGCTTTATTCACCCCTCCACTTT.

The chain joins TRBV7-6 to TRBJ2-1; D call uncertain. The V gene lost 2 bases and the J gene lost 0 bases, with 23 bases spanning the gap. The CDR3 is 20 amino acids. The germline V gene encodes CDR1 SGHVS and CDR2 FNYEAQ. CDR3 sequence reads: CASSLTPRGGLQSSYNEQFF. CDR3 nucleotide sequence: TGTGCCAGCAGCTTAACCCCCCGAGGCGGTCTTCAGAGCTCCTACAATGAGCAGTTCTTC.

The rearrangement uses TRBV6-2 or TRBV6-3 and TRBJ1-1; 8 bases fit TRBD1. The germline V gene has CDR1 MNHEY and CDR2 SVGEGT. The CDR3 extends over 17 amino acids. V was clipped by 2 bases and J by 5 bases; unmatched bases: 13. CDR3 DNA sequence: TGTGCCAGCAGTTACCCCGTTGGGCAGGGGGCGAGAACTGAAGCTTTCTTT. Translated: CASSYPVGQGARTEAFF.

The DNA for the CDR3 is TGTGCCACACAGCGGGACAGCTACGAGCAGTACTTC. This sequence encodes CATQRDSYEQYF. The chain combines TRBV10-3 with TRBJ2-7; D assignment may be TRBD1 or TRBD2 (7 bases each). V gave up 10 bases and J gave up 3 bases, with 13 bases separating them. The germline gives CDR1 ENHRY, CDR2 SYGVKD. CDR3 size: 12 residues.

The chain uses TRBV6-6 and TRBJ2-7; 7 bases are shared with TRBD1. CDR1 and CDR2 from the germline V gene are MNHNY and SVGAGI (reference sequence). The CDR3 is 14 residues long. The J segment lost 6 bases and the V segment lost 6 bases, leaving 11 bases of the junction unmatched. As DNA, the CDR3 is TGTGCCAGCAGGCGCGGACAGGTCCCCCCCGAGCAGTACTTC. The encoded protein is CASRRGQVPPEQYF.

The chain uses TRBV5-8 and TRBJ1-4; D uncertain. The CDR3 loop spans 14 amino acids. V gave up 1 base and J gave up 5 bases, with 9 bases separating them. In germline, CDR1 is SGHTS, CDR2 YDEGEE. The CDR3 here is CASSLSRANEKLFF. For the CDR3, the DNA is TGTGCCAGCAGCTTGAGTAGGGCAAATGAAAAACTGTTTTTT.

The CDR3 DNA reads as TGCGCCAGCAGCCAGACTGAGGGTGGGAGTCAGCCCCAGCATTTT. Translated, it gives CASSQTEGGSQPQHF. The chain links TRBV4-3 to TRBJ1-5; D gene uncertain. Germline CDR1 is LGHNA and CDR2 is YSLEER. Between the trimmed V and J ends, which lost 3 bases and 6 bases, there was a span of 15 bases. The length of the CDR3 is 15 residues.

This chain uses TRBV6-5 with TRBJ1-6, with no clear D. V lost 10 bases to trimming and J lost 6 bases, with 13 bases between them. The V gene's germline CDR1 is MNHEY and CDR2 SVGAGI. The CDR3 sequence is 13 residues long. The CDR3, as DNA: TGTGCCACCATCGGAGGAGTTAATTCACCCCTCCACTTT. Translating gives CATIGGVNSPLHF.

This rearrangement joins TRBV6-6 to TRBJ2-3, with 9 nucleotides matching TRBD1. Looked up from germline, CDR1 is MNHNY and CDR2 is SVGAGI (reference sequence). Trimming removed 5 bases from V and 1 base from J; junction bases left unmatched: 10. CDR3 length: 17 amino acids. The CDR3 spells CASSLLEDRGGTDTQYF. CDR3 coding DNA: TGTGCCAGCAGTCTCCTTGAAGACAGGGGGGGCACAGATACGCAGTATTTT.

V is TRBV6-5 and J is TRBJ2-2, with 8 nucleotides matching TRBD2. Germline values: CDR1 MNHEY, CDR2 SVGAGI. After removal of 7 bases from V and 4 bases from J, the junction contained 8 bases not matched to a gene. This CDR3 comprises 15 residues. The CDR3 is CASNLGLAGTGELFF. The CDR3 nucleotides read TGTGCCAGCAATCTAGGACTAGCTGGCACCGGGGAGCTGTTTTTT.

The rearrangement uses TRBV29-1 and TRBJ2-7; D unclear. Germline V gives CDR1 SQVTM, CDR2 ANQGSEA. CDR3 length equals 12 residues. V dropped 4 bases and J dropped 1 base, with 8 bases sitting between them. The CDR3 coding sequence is TGCAGCGTTGTCAGTAAGTCCTACGAGCAGTACTTC. Residues: CSVVSKSYEQYF.

This chain joins TRBV6-5 and TRBJ1-1; D unclear. V was trimmed by 4 bases and J by 4 bases, leaving 16 bases between them. This CDR3 contains 15 residues. In germline, CDR1 is MNHEY, CDR2 SVGAGI. CDR3 DNA: TGTGCCAGCAGTTCAGAGCCCTCTGGGGTCACTGAAGCTTTCTTT. As protein: CASSSEPSGVTEAFF.

The chain joins TRBV2 to TRBJ2-5; no firm D call. V gave up 2 bases and J gave up 7 bases, with 8 bases separating them. CDR3 length: 12 residues. Germline V CDR1 and CDR2: SNHLY, FYNNEI. The CDR3 DNA follows: TGTGCCAGCAGTGAAACCGTACGGACCCAGTACTTC. It specifies CASSETVRTQYF. Using reference TRBV2 and TRBJ2-5 for the parts outside the CDR3, the full variable domain is EPEVTQTPSHQVTQMGQEVILRCVPISNHLYFYWYRQILGQKVEFLVSFYNNEISEKSEIFDDQFSVERPDGSNFTLKIRSTKLEDSAMYFCASSETVRTQYFGPGTRLLVL.

This sequence joins TRBV27 and TRBJ2-7; TRBD2 might be the D (6 bases). Trimming took 6 bases from V and 0 from J, leaving 15 bases between them. Germline V CDR1 and CDR2: MNHEY, SMNVEV (reference sequence). The CDR3 is 15 residues long. The CDR3 protein is CASRTSGSSSYEQYF. The CDR3 DNA is TGTGCCAGCAGGACCAGCGGGTCTAGCTCCTACGAGCAGTACTTC.

The chain couples TRBV6-5 to TRBJ2-1; TRBD1 matches at 10 bases. Germline trimming cut 5 bases from V and 9 bases from J; bases unmatched to any gene: 4. The germline V gene encodes CDR1 MNHEY and CDR2 SVGAGI. The CDR3 has 13 amino acids. The DNA for the CDR3 is TGTGCCAGCAGTCGACAGGGGGCGAGTGAGCAGTTCTTC. Protein sequence: CASSRQGASEQFF.

V and J are TRBV11-3 and TRBJ2-4; 12 nucleotides line up with TRBD2. Looked up from germline, CDR1 is SGHNT and CDR2 is YENEEA. The CDR3 contains 16 residues. Trimming cost V 3 bases and J 8 bases; bases outside gene matches: 8. The CDR3 loop is CASSFGLAGPKDIQYF. In DNA, the CDR3 is TGTGCCAGCAGCTTCGGACTAGCGGGACCCAAGGACATTCAGTACTTC.

This clone was detected only once. V and J are TRBV3-1 (or the pseudogene TRBV3-2) and TRBJ1-5; no clear D. CDR3 size: 13 residues. Per germline, CDR1 LGHDT and CDR2 YNNKEL (reference sequence). Trimming took off 0 bases at V and 4 bases at J, with 4 bases between the two ends. CDR3 residues: CASSQDINQPQHF. The CDR3 nucleotides read TGTGCCAGCAGCCAAGATATTAATCAGCCCCAGCATTTT.

V and J are TRBV30 and TRBJ1-2; no clear D gene. This CDR3 comprises 12 residues. Germline V CDR1 and CDR2: GTSNPN, SVGIG (reference sequence). V was trimmed by 0 bases and J by 5 bases, leaving 7 bases between them. In nucleotides, the CDR3 is TGTGCCTGGAGTGTCGACGGGTATGGCTACACCTTC. This codes for CAWSVDGYGYTF.

This clone was detected a few times. J is TRBJ2-7 and V is TRBV30; D gene uncertain. This CDR3 is built from 14 residues. Germline values: CDR1 GTSNPN, CDR2 SVGIG (reference sequence). Trimming stripped 3 bases from V and 5 bases from J, with 17 bases between. In DNA, the CDR3 is TGTGCCTGGAGAGGTGGCGCTGGCCATGACGAGCAGTACTTC. Its translation: CAWRGGAGHDEQYF. The full variable domain, with the rest looked up from reference TRBV30 and TRBJ2-7, is SQTIHQWPATLVQPVGSPLSLECTVEGTSNPNLYWYRQAAGRGLQLLFYSVGIGQISSEVPQNLSASRPQDRQFILSSKKLLLSDSGFYLCAWRGGAGHDEQYFGPGTRLTVT.

The rearrangement uses TRBV19 and TRBJ1-5; 7 nucleotides align to TRBD1. Germline V gene data show CDR1 as LNHDA and CDR2 as SQIVND (reference sequence). After removal of 3 bases from V and 7 bases from J, the junction contained 9 bases not matched to a gene. CDR3 size: 15 residues. CDR3 sequence: CASSIPRAGGQPQHF. As DNA, the CDR3 is TGTGCCAGTAGTATCCCCAGGGCAGGGGGACAGCCCCAGCATTTT.